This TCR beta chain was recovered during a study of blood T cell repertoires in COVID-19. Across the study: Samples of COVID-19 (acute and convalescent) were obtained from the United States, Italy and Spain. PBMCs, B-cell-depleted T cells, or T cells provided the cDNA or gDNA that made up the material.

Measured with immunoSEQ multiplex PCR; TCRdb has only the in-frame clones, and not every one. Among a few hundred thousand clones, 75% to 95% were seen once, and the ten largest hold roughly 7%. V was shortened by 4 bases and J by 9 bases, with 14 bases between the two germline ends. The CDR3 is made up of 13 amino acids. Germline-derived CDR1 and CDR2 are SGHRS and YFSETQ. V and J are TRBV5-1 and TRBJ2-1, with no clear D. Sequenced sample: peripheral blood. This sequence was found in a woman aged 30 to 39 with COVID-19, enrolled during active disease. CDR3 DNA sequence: TGCGCCAGCAGCCCGCGATACGGAGCTGAGCAGTTCTTC. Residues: CASSPRYGAEQFF. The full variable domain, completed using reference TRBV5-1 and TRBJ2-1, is KAGVTQTPRYLIKTRGQQVTLSCSPISGHRSVSWYQQTPGQGLQFLFEYFSETQRNKGNFPGRFSGRQFSNSRSEMNVSTLELGDSALYLCASSPRYGAEQFFGPGTRLTVL.